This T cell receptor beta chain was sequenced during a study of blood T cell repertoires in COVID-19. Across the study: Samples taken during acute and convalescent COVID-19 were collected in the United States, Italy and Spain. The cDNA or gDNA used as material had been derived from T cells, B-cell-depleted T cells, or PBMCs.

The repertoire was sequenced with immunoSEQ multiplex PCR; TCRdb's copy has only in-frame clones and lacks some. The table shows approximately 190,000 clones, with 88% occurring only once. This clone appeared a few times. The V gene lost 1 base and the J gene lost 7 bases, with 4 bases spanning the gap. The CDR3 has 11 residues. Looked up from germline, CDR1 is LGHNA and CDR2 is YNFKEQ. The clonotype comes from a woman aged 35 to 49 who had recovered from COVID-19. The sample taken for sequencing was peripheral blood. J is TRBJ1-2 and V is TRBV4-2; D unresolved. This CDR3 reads CASSQAGGYTF. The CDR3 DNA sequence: TGTGCCAGCAGCCAAGCCGGTGGCTACACCTTC.